The 3 T cell receptor beta chains below were found in one sample sequenced in a study of T cell repertoires in aging, cancer and after chemotherapy. Amplification of TCR beta used genomic DNA extracted from peripheral blood. Multiplex touch-down PCR with TRB-A/B primers amplified rearranged V-D-J TRB sequences. TCRdb fed the multiplex PCR reads into MiXCR, producing one record per CDR3 protein. Of roughly 9,000 distinct CDR3 sequences in the sample, about 38% were seen once. The sequenced sample was blood. The receptors originated from a human donor with a solid tumor.

The chain combines TRBV6-1 with TRBJ2-5; possibly TRBD1 or TRBD2 for D (5 bases each). This CDR3 spans 15 amino acids. V lost 2 bases and J 1 base, leaving 11 bases between the germline ends. CDR1 is MNHNS and CDR2 is SASEGT in the germline V gene. In DNA, the CDR3 is TGTGCCAGCAGTGAATATAGAGGGGTCCAAGAGACCCAGTACTTC. It is translated as CASSEYRGVQETQYF.

The chain couples TRBV11-3 to TRBJ2-1; 8 bases line up with TRBD1. This CDR3 contains 12 residues. In germline, CDR1 is SGHNT, CDR2 YENEEA. Trimming took 5 bases from V and 7 from J; bases not matched to a gene: 1. The CDR3 region is CASSRQGNEQFF. CDR3 nucleotides: TGTGCCAGCAGCCGACAGGGGAATGAGCAGTTCTTC.

The CDR3 nucleotides are TGCAGCGTCGCTCCTGGCGGGAACACCAATCAGCCCCAGCATTTT. It codes for CSVAPGGNTNQPQHF. The chain combines TRBV29-1 with TRBJ1-5; no clear D gene. The germline V gene has CDR1 SQVTM and CDR2 ANQGSEA. The CDR3 loop spans 15 amino acids. Trimming removed 6 bases at V and 3 bases at J, with 18 bases between.